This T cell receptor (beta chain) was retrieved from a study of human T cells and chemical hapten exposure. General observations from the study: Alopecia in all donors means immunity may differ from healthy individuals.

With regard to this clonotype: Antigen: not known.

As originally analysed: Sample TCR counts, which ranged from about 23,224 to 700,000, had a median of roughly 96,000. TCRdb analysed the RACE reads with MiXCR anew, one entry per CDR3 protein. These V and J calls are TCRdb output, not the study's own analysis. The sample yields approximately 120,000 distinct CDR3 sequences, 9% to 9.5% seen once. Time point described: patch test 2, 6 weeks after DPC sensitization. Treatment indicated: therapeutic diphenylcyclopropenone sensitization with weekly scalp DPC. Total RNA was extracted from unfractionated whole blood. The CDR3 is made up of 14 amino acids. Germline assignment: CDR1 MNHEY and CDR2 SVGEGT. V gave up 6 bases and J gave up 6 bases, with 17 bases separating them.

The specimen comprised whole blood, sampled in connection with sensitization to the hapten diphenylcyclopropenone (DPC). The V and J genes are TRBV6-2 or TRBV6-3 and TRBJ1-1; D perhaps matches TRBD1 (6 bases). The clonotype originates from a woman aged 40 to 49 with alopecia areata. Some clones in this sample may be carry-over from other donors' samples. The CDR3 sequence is CASRRQAREAEAFF. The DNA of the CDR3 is TGTGCCAGCAGGCGACAGGCCAGAGAGGCTGAAGCTTTCTTT.